Listed here are 14 T cell receptor beta chains from one sample, sequenced in a study of CD8 T cells in acute hepatitis C reinfection. Documented time point: naive CD8 control sorted from an acute-time-point sample. Some clones are missing from TCRdb's copy, which holds only in-frame ones; the method was immunoSEQ multiplex PCR. The sample records tens of thousands of clones, 70% to 90% being singletons. Specimen: naive CD8+ T cells from PBMCs. The source of these receptors is a woman under 30 who spontaneously cleared hepatitis C infection.

This chain joins TRBV7-3 and TRBJ2-2; 10 bases align to TRBD2. The CDR3 is 15 amino acids. Germline V gene lookup returns CDR1 SGHTA and CDR2 FQGTGA. The V gene end was trimmed by 6 bases and the J gene end by 1 base; junction bases not matched to a gene: 2. The CDR3: CASSLAGVNTGELFF. CDR3 sequence (DNA): TGTGCCAGCAGTCTAGCGGGAGTGAACACCGGGGAGCTGTTTTTT. Together with reference TRBV7-3 and TRBJ2-2, the CDR3 gives the full variable domain: GAGVSQTPSNKVTEKGKYVELRCDPISGHTALYWYRQSLGQGPEFLIYFQGTGAADDSGLPNDRFFAVRPEGSVSTLKIQRTERGDSAVYLCASSLAGVNTGELFFGEGSRLTVL.

V is TRBV7-3 and J is TRBJ1-2; 9 nucleotides align to TRBD1. Germline CDR1 is SGHTA and CDR2 is FQGTGA. The CDR3 runs 16 residues. V lost 5 bases to trimming and J lost 4 bases; unmatched junction nucleotides: 11. CDR3 region: CASSEGDRAGIYGYTF. The CDR3 DNA sequence: TGTGCCAGCAGCGAGGGGGACAGGGCTGGAATCTATGGCTACACCTTC. The whole variable domain, remainder taken from reference TRBV7-3 and TRBJ1-2, is GAGVSQTPSNKVTEKGKYVELRCDPISGHTALYWYRQSLGQGPEFLIYFQGTGAADDSGLPNDRFFAVRPEGSVSTLKIQRTERGDSAVYLCASSEGDRAGIYGYTFGSGTRLTVV.

V usage is TRBV25-1 and J usage is TRBJ2-7; the match to TRBD1 covers 9 bases. The V and J ends lost 0 bases and 0 bases, in that order; junction bases with no gene match: 6. The CDR3 is 17 residues long. Germline assignment: CDR1 MGHDK and CDR2 SYGVNS. CDR3 bases: TGTGCCAGCAGTGAATATTTCGAGGACAGGGGCTCCTACGAGCAGTACTTC. This codes for CASSEYFEDRGSYEQYF.

CDR3 DNA: TGTGCCAGCAGTTACTCGAGAGGGAAAGAGACCCAGTACTTC. This encodes CASSYSRGKETQYF. The chain has TRBV6-5 and TRBJ2-5; the D gene is possibly TRBD2 (5 bases). The V and J ends lost 0 bases and 3 bases respectively, with 8 bases between them. The CDR3 extends over 14 amino acids. Per germline, CDR1 MNHEY and CDR2 SVGAGI.

The V and J genes are TRBV4-2 and TRBJ2-1; the match to TRBD2 covers 12 bases. The length of the CDR3 is 16 residues. CDR1 is LGHNA, CDR2 YNFKEQ, per germline. The ends lost 4 bases at V and 8 bases at J; junction bases unmatched: 9. DNA for the CDR3: TGTGCCAGCAGCCCTGCTCGAAGACTAGCGGGAGATGAGCAGTTCTTC. As protein: CASSPARRLAGDEQFF.

This clone was observed a few times. The CDR3 reads CASSSRQTNQPQHF. CDR3 in DNA: TGTGCCAGCAGCTCCCGACAGACCAATCAGCCCCAGCATTTT. V gene TRBV11-3 combines with J gene TRBJ1-5, with D possibly matching TRBD1 (5 bases). Trimming stripped 4 bases from V and 3 bases from J, with 10 bases between. The CDR3 covers 14 residues. CDR1 SGHNT and CDR2 YENEEA come from the germline V gene.

The chain is built from TRBV11-3 and TRBJ2-3, with a weak D call TRBD2 (5 bases). There are 13 residues in the CDR3. Trimming pared 5 bases from V and 1 base from J, leaving 7 bases between. Germline V gene lookup returns CDR1 SGHNT and CDR2 YENEEA. CDR3 in amino acids: CASSPRGTDTQYF. In DNA form, the CDR3 reads TGTGCCAGCAGCCCGAGGGGCACAGATACGCAGTATTTT.

This clone was observed a single time. The chain is built from TRBV18 and TRBJ2-7; no firm D call. The CDR3 runs to 10 residues. Germline loops: CDR1 KGHSH, CDR2 LQKENI. The V end was cut by 5 bases, the J end by 5 bases, with 4 bases between. For the CDR3, the DNA is TGTGCCAGCTCAGGAAACGAGCAGTACTTC. The encoded protein is CASSGNEQYF.

The V and J genes are TRBV2 and TRBJ2-3; 7 bases fit TRBD1. Per the germline V gene, CDR1 is SNHLY and CDR2 is FYNNEI. This CDR3 comprises 13 residues. Trimming removed 9 bases from V and 2 bases from J; junction bases left unmatched: 5. CDR3 region: CARGDSSTDTQYF. The CDR3 bases are TGTGCCAGGGGGGACAGCTCCACAGATACGCAGTATTTT.

The rearrangement uses TRBV9 and TRBJ2-4, with TRBD1 identical over 7 bases. Germline-derived CDR1 and CDR2 are SGDLS and YYNGEE. The V and J ends lost 3 bases and 7 bases, in that order; junction bases with no gene match: 7. The CDR3 spans 14 residues. CDR3 sequence (DNA): TGTGCCAGCAGCGAGGACAGGTTGTCCAACATTCAGTACTTC. Its translation: CASSEDRLSNIQYF.

This rearrangement joins TRBV19 to TRBJ2-1; D is unclear. Germline V gene lookup returns CDR1 LNHDA and CDR2 SQIVND (reference sequence). The CDR3 is 17 residues long. V lost 3 bases and J 0 bases, leaving 15 bases between the germline ends. CDR3 amino acids: CASSIFSIDSSYNEQFF. The CDR3 DNA is TGTGCCAGTAGTATTTTTTCCATTGATAGCTCCTACAATGAGCAGTTCTTC.

The J gene is TRBJ2-1, the V gene TRBV18, with D tentatively TRBD1 or TRBD2 (5 bases each). Germline CDR1 KGHSH, CDR2 LQKENI. V was shortened by 3 bases and J by 2 bases, with 14 bases between the two germline ends. There are 16 residues in the CDR3. The CDR3 region is CASSPIGDPPYNEQFF. CDR3 DNA: TGTGCCAGCTCACCCATTGGGGACCCGCCCTACAATGAGCAGTTCTTC. Supplemented by reference TRBV18 and TRBJ2-1, the full variable domain reads NAGVMQNPRHLVRRRGQEARLRCSPMKGHSHVYWYRQLPEEGLKFMVYLQKENIIDESGMPKERFSAEFPKEGPSILRIQQVVRGDSAAYFCASSPIGDPPYNEQFFGPGTRLTVL.

V is TRBV2 and J is TRBJ2-3; D is undetermined. The V gene's germline CDR1 is SNHLY and CDR2 FYNNEI. Trimming removed 3 bases at V and 3 bases at J, with 10 bases between. The CDR3 is 14 amino acids. In DNA, the CDR3 is TGTGCCAGCAGTGAGCTCCCCCAGACAGATACGCAGTATTTT. Protein: CASSELPQTDTQYF.

This chain links TRBV21-1 with TRBJ1-2; no check of the table's D call, TRBD1, against the DNA was made. TRBV21-1 is reported as a pseudogene. The CDR3 sequence is 15 residues long. The DNA of the CDR3 is TGTGCCAGCAGCAAAGCACGACAGACCCCCTATGGCTACACCTTC. Its protein is CASSKARQTPYGYTF.